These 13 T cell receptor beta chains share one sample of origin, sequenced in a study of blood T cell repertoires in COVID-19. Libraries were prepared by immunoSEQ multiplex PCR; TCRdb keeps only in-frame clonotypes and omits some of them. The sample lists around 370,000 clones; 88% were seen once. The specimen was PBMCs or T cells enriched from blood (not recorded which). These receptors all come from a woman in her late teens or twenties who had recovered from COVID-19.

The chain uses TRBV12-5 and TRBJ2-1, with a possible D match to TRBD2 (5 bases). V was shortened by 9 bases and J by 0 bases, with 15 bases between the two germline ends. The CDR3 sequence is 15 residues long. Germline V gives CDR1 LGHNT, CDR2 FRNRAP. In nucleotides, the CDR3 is TGTGCTAGCGAGGGTGGGGAGAGCTCCTACAATGAGCAGTTCTTC. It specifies CASEGGESSYNEQFF.

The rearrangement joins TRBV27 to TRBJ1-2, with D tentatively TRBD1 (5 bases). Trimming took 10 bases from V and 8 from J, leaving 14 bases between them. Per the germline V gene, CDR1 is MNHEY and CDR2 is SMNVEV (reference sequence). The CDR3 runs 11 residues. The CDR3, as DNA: TGTGCCACCCATGTCAGGGAAGGCTACACCTTC. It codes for CATHVREGYTF.

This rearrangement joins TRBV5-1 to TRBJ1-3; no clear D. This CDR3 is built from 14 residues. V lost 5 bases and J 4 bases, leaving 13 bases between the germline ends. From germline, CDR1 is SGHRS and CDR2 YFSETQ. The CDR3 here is CASSPGTGGNTIYF. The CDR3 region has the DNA TGCGCCAGCAGTCCGGGAACCGGCGGAAACACCATATATTTT. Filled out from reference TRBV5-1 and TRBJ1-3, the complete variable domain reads KAGVTQTPRYLIKTRGQQVTLSCSPISGHRSVSWYQQTPGQGLQFLFEYFSETQRNKGNFPGRFSGRQFSNSRSEMNVSTLELGDSALYLCASSPGTGGNTIYFGEGSWLTVV.

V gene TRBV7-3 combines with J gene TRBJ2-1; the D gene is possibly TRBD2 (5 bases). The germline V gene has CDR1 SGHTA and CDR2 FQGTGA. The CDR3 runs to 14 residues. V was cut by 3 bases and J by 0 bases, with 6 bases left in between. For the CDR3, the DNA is TGTGCCAGCAGCTTGGGGAGCTCCTACAATGAGCAGTTCTTC. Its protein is CASSLGSSYNEQFF.

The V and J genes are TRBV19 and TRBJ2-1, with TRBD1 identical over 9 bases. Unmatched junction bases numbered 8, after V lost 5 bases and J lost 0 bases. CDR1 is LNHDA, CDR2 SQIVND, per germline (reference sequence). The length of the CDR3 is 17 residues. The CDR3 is CASSASGQGISYNEQFF. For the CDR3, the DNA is TGTGCCAGTAGTGCGTCGGGACAGGGAATCTCCTACAATGAGCAGTTCTTC.

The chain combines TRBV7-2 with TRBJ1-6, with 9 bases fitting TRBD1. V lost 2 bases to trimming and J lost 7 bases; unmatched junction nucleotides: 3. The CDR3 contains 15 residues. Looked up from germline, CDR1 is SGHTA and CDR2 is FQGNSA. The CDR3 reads CASSLITGGNSPLHF. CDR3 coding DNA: TGTGCCAGCAGCTTAATCACAGGGGGCAATTCACCCCTCCACTTT.

CDR3 sequence: CASSPLGGGQGRSYEQYF. The CDR3 DNA follows: TGTGCCAGCAGCCCCCTTGGGGGGGGACAGGGCCGCTCCTACGAGCAGTACTTC. The chain recombines TRBV7-9 with TRBJ2-7, with 9 bases identical to TRBD1. The CDR3 contains 18 residues. The ends lost 5 bases at V and 0 bases at J; junction bases unmatched: 14. Germline CDR1 reads SEHNR; CDR2 reads FQNEAQ (reference sequence).

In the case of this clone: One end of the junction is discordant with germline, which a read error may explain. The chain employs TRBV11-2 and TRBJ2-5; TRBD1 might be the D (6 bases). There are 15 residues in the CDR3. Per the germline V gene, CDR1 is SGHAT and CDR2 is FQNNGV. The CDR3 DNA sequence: TGTGCCAGCAGCTCCTTAGACCGCCCAGGGGCCCCCTATCACTTC. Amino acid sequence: CASSSLDRPGAPYHF.

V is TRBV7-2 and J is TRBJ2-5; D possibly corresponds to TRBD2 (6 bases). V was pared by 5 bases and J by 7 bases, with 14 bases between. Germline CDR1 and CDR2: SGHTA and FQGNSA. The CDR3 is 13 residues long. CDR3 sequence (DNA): TGTGCCAGCAGCCTCACTAGCTTGGGGACCCAGTACTTC. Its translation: CASSLTSLGTQYF.

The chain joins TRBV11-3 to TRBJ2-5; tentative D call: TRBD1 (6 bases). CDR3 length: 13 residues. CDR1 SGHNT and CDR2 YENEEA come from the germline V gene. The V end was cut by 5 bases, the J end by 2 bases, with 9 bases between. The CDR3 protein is CASSPQGQETQYF. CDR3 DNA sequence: TGTGCCAGCAGCCCACAGGGACAAGAGACCCAGTACTTC.

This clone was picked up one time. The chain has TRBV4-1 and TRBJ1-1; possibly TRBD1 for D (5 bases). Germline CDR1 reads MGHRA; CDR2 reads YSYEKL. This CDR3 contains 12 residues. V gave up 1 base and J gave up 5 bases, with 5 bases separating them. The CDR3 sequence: CASSQGQTEAFF. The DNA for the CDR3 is TGCGCCAGCAGCCAAGGACAGACTGAAGCTTTCTTT.

The CDR3 DNA reads as TGCGCCAGCAGCGTCGGGACAGGGGATGAAAAACTGTTTTTT. Translated: CASSVGTGDEKLFF. The V and J genes are TRBV5-1 and TRBJ1-4; 10 nucleotides line up with TRBD1. The junction had 3 bases not matched to a gene; V was cut back by 4 bases and J by 6 bases. The length of the CDR3 is 14 residues. CDR1 is SGHRS, CDR2 YFSETQ, per germline. Full variable domain (remainder filled in from reference TRBV5-1 and TRBJ1-4): KAGVTQTPRYLIKTRGQQVTLSCSPISGHRSVSWYQQTPGQGLQFLFEYFSETQRNKGNFPGRFSGRQFSNSRSEMNVSTLELGDSALYLCASSVGTGDEKLFFGSGTQLSVL.

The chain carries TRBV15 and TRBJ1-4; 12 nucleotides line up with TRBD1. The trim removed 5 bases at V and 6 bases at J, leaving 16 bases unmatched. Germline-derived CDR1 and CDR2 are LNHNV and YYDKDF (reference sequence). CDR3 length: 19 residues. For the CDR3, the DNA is TGTGCCACCAGCGGGGAGTCCGGGACAGGGGGCGCGGGTTATGAAAAACTGTTTTTT. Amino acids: CATSGESGTGGAGYEKLFF.